This T cell receptor (beta chain) was captured in a study of T-cell reconstitution after alpha-beta-depleted transplantation in children. Using unique molecular identifiers, the investigators prepared the TCRbeta library. A single record per CDR3 protein comes from TCRdb applying MiXCR to the PCR reads. The table shows 750,000 to 950,000 distinct CDR3 sequences, with around 17% occurring only once. The table lists this clonotype with a few counts. Its cognate antigen is unknown. Findings and caveats of the study: Surviving thymic progenitors and recipient T cells were the source of high TCRbeta diversity at day 60 in some patients. Hyperexpanded clones declined; after one year, newly produced T cells mostly supplied diversity. Several hundred graft clones that had expanded were reportedly the source of alpha-beta T cells about two months after transplant.

Sequenced here: PBMCs, mostly from graft donor cells, sampled 360 days after TCRalphabeta/CD19-depleted stem cell transplant. The receptor's source is a male patient between 10 and 17 years old who had a stem cell transplant for acute lymphoblastic leukemia, so the T cells may come from the graft donor.

CDR3 residues: CASSPLDSGGPYEQYF. As DNA, the CDR3 is TGTGCCAGCAGCCCTCTGGACAGCGGGGGCCCCTACGAGCAGTACTTC. This chain joins TRBV5-6 and TRBJ2-7; TRBD2 agrees at 8 bases. The CDR3 extends over 16 amino acids. Trimming took 4 bases from V and 2 from J; bases not matched to a gene: 11. Germline V gene sequence: CDR1 SGHDT, CDR2 YYEEEE.